This T cell receptor beta chain was sequenced in a study of PD-1 blockade in classical Hodgkin lymphoma. This clone was counted a few times. Libraries were prepared by immunoSEQ multiplex PCR; TCRdb keeps only in-frame clonotypes and omits some of them. This table has 20,000 or so clones, about four fifths appearing once. This CDR3 is 13 amino acids long. Looked up from germline, CDR1 is MNHEY and CDR2 is SVGAGI. The trim removed 6 bases at V and 8 bases at J, leaving 9 bases unmatched. Autologous stem cell transplantation was followed by relapse in every patient, and brentuximab vedotin exposure varied.

The chain joins TRBV6-5 to TRBJ1-2; 7 bases are a match to TRBD1. Sequences were derived from peripheral blood mononuclear cells (PBMCs), sampled before the second cycle of nivolumab. The clonotype comes from a human donor with classical Hodgkin lymphoma. CDR3 bases: TGTGCCAGCAGGACCGGGACAGTGGGAGGCTACACCTTC. This codes for CASRTGTVGGYTF.